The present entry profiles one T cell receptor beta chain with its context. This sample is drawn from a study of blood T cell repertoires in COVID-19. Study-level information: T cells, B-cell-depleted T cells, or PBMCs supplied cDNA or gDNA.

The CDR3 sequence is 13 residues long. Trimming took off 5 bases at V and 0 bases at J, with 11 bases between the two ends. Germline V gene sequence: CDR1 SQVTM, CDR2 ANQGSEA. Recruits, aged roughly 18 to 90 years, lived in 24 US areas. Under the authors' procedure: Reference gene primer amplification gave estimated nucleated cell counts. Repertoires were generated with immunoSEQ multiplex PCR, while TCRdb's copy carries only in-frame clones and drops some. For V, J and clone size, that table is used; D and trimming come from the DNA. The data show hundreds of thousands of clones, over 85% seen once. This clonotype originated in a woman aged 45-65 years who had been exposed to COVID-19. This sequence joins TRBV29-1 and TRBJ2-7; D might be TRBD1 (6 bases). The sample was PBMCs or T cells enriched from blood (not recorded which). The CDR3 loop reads CSVIGQSSYEQYF. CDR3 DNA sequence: TGCAGCGTTATTGGACAGAGCTCCTACGAGCAGTACTTC.